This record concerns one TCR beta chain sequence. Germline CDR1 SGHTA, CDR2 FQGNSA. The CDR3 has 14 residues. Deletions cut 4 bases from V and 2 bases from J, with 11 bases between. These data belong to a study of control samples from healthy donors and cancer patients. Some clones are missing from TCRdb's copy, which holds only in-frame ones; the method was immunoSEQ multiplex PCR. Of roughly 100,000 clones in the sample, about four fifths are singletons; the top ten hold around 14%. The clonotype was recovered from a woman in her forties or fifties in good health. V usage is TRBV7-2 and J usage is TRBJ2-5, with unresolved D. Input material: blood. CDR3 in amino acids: CASSSNPAQETQYF. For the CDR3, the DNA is TGTGCCAGCAGCTCTAACCCCGCACAAGAGACCCAGTACTTC.